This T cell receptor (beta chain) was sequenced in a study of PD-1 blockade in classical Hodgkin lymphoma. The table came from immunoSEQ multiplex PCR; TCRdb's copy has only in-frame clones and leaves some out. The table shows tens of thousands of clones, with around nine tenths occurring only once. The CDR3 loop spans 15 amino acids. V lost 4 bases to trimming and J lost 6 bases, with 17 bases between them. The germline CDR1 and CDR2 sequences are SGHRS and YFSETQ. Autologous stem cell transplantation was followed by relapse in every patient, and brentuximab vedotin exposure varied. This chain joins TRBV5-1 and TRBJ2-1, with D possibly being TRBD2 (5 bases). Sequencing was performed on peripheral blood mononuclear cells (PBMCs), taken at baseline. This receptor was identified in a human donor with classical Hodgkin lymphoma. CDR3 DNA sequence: TGCGCCAGCAGCGACTACGGTGCCACGGGCAATGAGCAGTTCTTC. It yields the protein CASSDYGATGNEQFF.